The source of this T cell receptor (beta chain) is a study of blood T cell repertoires in COVID-19. The repertoire was sequenced with immunoSEQ multiplex PCR; TCRdb's copy has only in-frame clones and lacks some. The table lists 180,000 or so clones, approximately 85% of them singletons, with around 8.6% in the top ten. This clone was seen just once. The clonotype comes from a woman aged 25 to 39 who had recovered from COVID-19. The specimen was PBMCs or T cells enriched from blood (not recorded which).

DNA of the CDR3: TGCGCCAGCAGCTTGGAGGGTAGGCGGGAGCGCAAAGACAATGAGCAGTTCTTC. This encodes CASSLEGRRERKDNEQFF. The rearrangement uses TRBV5-1 and TRBJ2-1; 7 bases match TRBD2. The CDR3 has 18 amino acids. The germline V gene has CDR1 SGHRS and CDR2 YFSETQ. V shed 0 bases and J 5 bases; nucleotides not matched to a gene: 14.